This T cell receptor (beta chain) was captured by sequencing in a study of Tregs in tolerant kidney transplant recipients. Libraries were prepared by immunoSEQ multiplex PCR; TCRdb keeps only in-frame clonotypes and omits some of them. The table records around 78,000 clones, less than 95% of them present only once. The V gene lost 2 bases and the J gene lost 6 bases, with 12 bases spanning the gap. The CDR3 has 14 amino acids. Germline V gene sequence: CDR1 SGHTA, CDR2 FQGTGA. The chain carries TRBV7-3 and TRBJ2-3; D might be TRBD2 (6 bases). The sequencing here drew on Tregs from blood, taken before the transplant. This TCR came from a human donor who received a combined kidney and bone marrow transplant. This chain's CDR3 is CASSLGLATDTQYF. CDR3 coding DNA: TGTGCCAGCAGCTTAGGTCTAGCGACCGATACGCAGTATTTT. The full variable domain, in which reference TRBV7-3 and TRBJ2-3 provide the parts outside the CDR3, is GAGVSQTPSNKVTEKGKYVELRCDPISGHTALYWYRQSLGQGPEFLIYFQGTGAADDSGLPNDRFFAVRPEGSVSTLKIQRTERGDSAVYLCASSLGLATDTQYFGPGTRLTVL.